This TCR beta chain was obtained from a study of T-cell reconstitution after alpha-beta-depleted transplantation in children. During its preparation, the TCRbeta library received unique molecular identifiers. TCRdb reprocessed the PCR reads with MiXCR, giving one entry per CDR3 protein. Counted here are more than 550,000 distinct CDR3 sequences, 10% occurring once; the ten biggest clones make up about 4%. This CDR3 is 11 amino acids long. The V segment lost 6 bases and the J segment 7 bases; nucleotides outside the gene matches: 3. Germline CDR1 reads MNHEY; CDR2 reads SVGAGI. This clonotype was observed at least ten times.

This chain connects TRBV6-5 to TRBJ2-7; TRBD1 aligns across 7 bases. The clonotype was recovered from a human donor who donated a stem cell graft to a child with acute myeloid leukemia. The source was PBMCs from the stem cell graft donor, collected from the stem cell graft. The CDR3 loop is CASRVQGEQYF. DNA for the CDR3: TGTGCCAGCAGAGTACAGGGGGAGCAGTACTTC.